The clone carrying this TCR beta chain showed up just once. Its antigen is not known. This record belongs to a study of Tregs in tolerant kidney transplant recipients. Study results and limitations: Findings come from small patient numbers and require larger validation.

Recipients received nonmyeloablative bone marrow transplants from related graft donors, with transient mixed chimerism. Unstimulated regulatory T cells (CD4+CD25+CD127-), CD4+CD25- non-regulatory cells, CD4 and CD8 cells were FACS-sorted from thawed PBMCs. Repertoires were generated with immunoSEQ multiplex PCR, while TCRdb's copy carries only in-frame clones and drops some. The table shows approximately 90,000 clones, with 90% to 95% occurring only once. The TCR comes from a human patient who received a combined kidney and bone marrow transplant. The T cells may partly be graft donor cells. The source was CD4+ T cells from blood (PBMCs), collected 12 months after the transplant.

CDR3 residues: CASSHRGKQYF. The CDR3 coding sequence is TGTGCCAGCAGTCACCGGGGTAAGCAGTACTTC. The genes are TRBV28 and TRBJ2-7; D may be TRBD2 (5 bases). This CDR3 comprises 11 residues. Trimming took 5 bases from V and 8 from J, leaving 10 bases between them. Germline CDR1 and CDR2: MDHEN and SYDVKM. The variable domain in full, with the rest retrieved from reference TRBV28 and TRBJ2-7, is DVKVTQSSRYLVKRTGEKVFLECVQDMDHENMFWYRQDPGLGLRLIYFSYDVKMKEKGDIPEGYSVSREKKERFSLILESASTNQTSMYLCASSHRGKQYFGPGTRLTVT.